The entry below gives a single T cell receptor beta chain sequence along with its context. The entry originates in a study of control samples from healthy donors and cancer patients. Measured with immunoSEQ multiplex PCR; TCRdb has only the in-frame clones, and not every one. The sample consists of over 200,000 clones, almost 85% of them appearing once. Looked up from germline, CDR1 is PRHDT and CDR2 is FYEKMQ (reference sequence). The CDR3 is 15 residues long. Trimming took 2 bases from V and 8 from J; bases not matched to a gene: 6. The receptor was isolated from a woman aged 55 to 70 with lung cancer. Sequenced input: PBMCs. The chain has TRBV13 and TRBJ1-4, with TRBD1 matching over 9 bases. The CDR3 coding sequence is TGTGCCAGCAGCTTAAAACAGGGGGCGTTCGAAAAACTGTTTTTT. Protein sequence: CASSLKQGAFEKLFF.